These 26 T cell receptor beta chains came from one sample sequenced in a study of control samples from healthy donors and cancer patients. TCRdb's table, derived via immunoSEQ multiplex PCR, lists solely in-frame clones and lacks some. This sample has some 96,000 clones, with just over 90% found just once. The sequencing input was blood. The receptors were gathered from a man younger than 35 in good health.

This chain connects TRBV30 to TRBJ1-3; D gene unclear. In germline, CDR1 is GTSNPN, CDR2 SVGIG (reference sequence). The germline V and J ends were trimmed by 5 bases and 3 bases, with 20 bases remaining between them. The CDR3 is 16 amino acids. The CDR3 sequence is CAWVGQLLSFGNTIYF. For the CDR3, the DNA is TGTGCCTGGGTCGGTCAGCTTCTTTCTTTTGGAAACACCATATATTTT.

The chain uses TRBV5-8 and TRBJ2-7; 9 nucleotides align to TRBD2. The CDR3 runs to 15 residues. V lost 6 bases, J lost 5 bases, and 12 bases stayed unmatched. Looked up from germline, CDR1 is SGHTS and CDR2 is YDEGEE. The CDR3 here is CASTHSGGAGNEQYF. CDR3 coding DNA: TGTGCCAGCACCCATAGCGGGGGAGCGGGGAACGAGCAGTACTTC.

DNA of the CDR3: TGTGCCAGCAGTGGGACTGGGCCGCCGTTTTATGGCTACACCTTC. Encoded protein: CASSGTGPPFYGYTF. The rearrangement links TRBV6-4 to TRBJ1-2; no clear D. CDR3 length: 15 residues. The V end was cut by 4 bases, the J end by 5 bases, with 17 bases between. Germline V gives CDR1 MRHNA, CDR2 SNTAGT.

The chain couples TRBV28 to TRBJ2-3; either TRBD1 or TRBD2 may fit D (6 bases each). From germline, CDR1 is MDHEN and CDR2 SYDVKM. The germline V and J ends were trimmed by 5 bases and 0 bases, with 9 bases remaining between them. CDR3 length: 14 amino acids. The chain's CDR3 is CASSIGGSTDTQYF. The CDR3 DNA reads TGTGCCAGCAGTATAGGGGGGAGCACAGATACGCAGTATTTT.

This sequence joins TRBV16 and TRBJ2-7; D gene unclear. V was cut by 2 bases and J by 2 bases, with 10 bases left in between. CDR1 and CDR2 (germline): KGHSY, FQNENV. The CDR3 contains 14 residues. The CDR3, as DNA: TGTGCCAGCAGCCAAAGGGCGCATACCTACGAGCAGTACTTC. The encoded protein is CASSQRAHTYEQYF. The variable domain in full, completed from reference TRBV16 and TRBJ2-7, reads GEEVAQTPKHLVRGEGQKAKLYCAPIKGHSYVFWYQQVLKNEFKFLISFQNENVFDETGMPKERFSAKCLPNSPCSLEIQATKLEDSAVYFCASSQRAHTYEQYFGPGTRLTVT.

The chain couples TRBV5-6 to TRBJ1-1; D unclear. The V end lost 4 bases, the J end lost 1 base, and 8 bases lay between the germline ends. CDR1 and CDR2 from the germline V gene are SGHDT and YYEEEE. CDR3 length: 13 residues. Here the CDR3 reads CASSGYGNTEAFF. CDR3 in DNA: TGTGCCAGCAGCGGTTACGGGAACACTGAAGCTTTCTTT.

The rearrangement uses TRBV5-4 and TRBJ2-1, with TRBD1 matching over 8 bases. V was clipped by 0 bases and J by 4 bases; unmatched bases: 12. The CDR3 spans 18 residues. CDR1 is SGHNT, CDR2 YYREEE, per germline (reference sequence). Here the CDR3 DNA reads TGTGCCAGCAGCTTGGGGCAGGGGGCTGGTGGCCCATACAATGAGCAGTTCTTC. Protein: CASSLGQGAGGPYNEQFF.

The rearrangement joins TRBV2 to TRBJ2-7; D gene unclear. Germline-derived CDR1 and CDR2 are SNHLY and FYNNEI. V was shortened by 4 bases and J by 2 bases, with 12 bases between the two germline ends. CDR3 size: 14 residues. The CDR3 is CASSVFGRTYEQYF. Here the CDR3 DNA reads TGTGCCAGCAGTGTTTTTGGAAGAACCTACGAGCAGTACTTC.

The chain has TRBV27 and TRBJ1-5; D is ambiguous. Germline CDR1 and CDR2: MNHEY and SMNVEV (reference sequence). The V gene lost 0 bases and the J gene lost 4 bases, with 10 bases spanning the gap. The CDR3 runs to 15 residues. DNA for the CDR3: TGTGCCAGCAGTTTATCGGCAGGCTTTAATCAGCCCCAGCATTTT. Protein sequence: CASSLSAGFNQPQHF.

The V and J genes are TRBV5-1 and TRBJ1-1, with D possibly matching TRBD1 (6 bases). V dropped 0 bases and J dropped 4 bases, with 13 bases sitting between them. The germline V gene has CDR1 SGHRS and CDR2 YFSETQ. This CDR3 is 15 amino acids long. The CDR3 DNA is TGCGCCAGCAGCTTGGTTACAGGGAGGGGCACTGAAGCTTTCTTT. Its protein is CASSLVTGRGTEAFF.

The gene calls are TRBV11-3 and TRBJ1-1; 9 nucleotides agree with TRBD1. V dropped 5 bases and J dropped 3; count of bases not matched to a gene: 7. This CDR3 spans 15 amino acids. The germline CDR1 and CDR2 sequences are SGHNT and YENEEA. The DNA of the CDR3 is TGTGCCAGCAGCAAAGGACAGGGGAGGGACACTGAAGCTTTCTTT. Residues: CASSKGQGRDTEAFF.

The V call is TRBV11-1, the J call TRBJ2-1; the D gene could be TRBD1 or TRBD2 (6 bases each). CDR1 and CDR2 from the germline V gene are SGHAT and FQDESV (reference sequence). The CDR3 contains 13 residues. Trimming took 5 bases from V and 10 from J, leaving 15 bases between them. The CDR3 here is CASSGGTKLEQFF. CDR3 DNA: TGTGCCAGCAGCGGGGGGACAAAACTAGAGCAGTTCTTC. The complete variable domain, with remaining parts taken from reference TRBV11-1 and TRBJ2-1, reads EAEVAQSPRYKITEKSQAVAFWCDPISGHATLYWYRQILGQGPELLVQFQDESVVDDSQLPKDRFSAERLKGVDSTLKIQPAELGDSAMYLCASSGGTKLEQFFGPGTRLTVL.

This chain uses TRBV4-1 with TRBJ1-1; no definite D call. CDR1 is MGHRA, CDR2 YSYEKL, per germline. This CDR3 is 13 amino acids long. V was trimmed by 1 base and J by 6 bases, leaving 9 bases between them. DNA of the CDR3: TGCGCCAGCAGCCAAGGGGGATCCGCTGAAGCTTTCTTT. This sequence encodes CASSQGGSAEAFF.

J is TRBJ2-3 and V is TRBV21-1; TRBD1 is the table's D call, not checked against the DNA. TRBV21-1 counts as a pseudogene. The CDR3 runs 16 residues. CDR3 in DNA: TGTGCCAGCAGCCCCGGCCAGGGTCCAGGGCCAGATACGCAGTATTTT. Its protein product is CASSPGQGPGPDTQYF.

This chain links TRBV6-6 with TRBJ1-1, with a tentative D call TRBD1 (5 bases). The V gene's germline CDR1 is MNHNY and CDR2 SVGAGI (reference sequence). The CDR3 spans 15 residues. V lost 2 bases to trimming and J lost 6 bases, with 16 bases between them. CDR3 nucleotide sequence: TGTGCCAGCAGTTACGACGGGGGGAGGGGATCTGAAGCTTTCTTT. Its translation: CASSYDGGRGSEAFF.

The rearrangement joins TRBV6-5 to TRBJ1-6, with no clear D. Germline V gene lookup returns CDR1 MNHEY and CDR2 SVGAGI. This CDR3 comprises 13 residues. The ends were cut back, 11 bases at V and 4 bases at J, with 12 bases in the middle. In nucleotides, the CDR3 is TGTGCCGGCGGAGAAAGATATAATTCACCCCTCCACTTT. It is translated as CAGGERYNSPLHF.

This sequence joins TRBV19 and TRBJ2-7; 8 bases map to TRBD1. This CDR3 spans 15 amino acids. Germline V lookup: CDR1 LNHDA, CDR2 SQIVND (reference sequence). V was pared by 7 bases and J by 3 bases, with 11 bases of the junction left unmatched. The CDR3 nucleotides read TGTGCCAGTACCAAGGGGACAGGTCACTTCTACGAGCAGTACTTC. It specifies CASTKGTGHFYEQYF.

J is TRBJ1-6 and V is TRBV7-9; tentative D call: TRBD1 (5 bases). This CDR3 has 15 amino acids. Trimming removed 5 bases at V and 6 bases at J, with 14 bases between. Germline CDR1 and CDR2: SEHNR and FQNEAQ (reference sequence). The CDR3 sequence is CASSGGRMTNSPLHF. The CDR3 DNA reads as TGTGCCAGCAGCGGGGGACGGATGACTAATTCACCCCTCCACTTT.

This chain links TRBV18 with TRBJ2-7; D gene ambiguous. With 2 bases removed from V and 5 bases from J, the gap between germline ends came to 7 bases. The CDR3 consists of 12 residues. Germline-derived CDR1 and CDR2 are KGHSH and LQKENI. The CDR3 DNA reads TGTGCCAGCTCACCAGACGCGCACGAGCAGTACTTC. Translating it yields CASSPDAHEQYF.

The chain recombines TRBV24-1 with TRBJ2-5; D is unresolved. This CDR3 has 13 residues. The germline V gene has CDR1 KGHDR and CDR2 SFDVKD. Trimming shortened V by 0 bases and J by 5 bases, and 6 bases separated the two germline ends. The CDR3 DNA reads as TGTGCCACCAGTGATTTGTCGGGCGAGACCCAGTACTTC. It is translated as CATSDLSGETQYF.

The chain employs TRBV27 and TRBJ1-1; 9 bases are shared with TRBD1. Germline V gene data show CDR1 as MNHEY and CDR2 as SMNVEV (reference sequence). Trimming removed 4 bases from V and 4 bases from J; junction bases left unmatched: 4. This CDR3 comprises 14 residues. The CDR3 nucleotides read TGTGCCAGCAGTTCAGGACAGGGGAGCACTGAAGCTTTCTTT. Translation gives CASSSGQGSTEAFF.

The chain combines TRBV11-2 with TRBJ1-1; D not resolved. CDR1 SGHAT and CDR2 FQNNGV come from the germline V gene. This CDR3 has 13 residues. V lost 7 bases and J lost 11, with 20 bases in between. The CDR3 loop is CASTNQVRSLAFF. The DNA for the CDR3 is TGTGCCAGCACTAACCAAGTCAGGTCTTTGGCTTTCTTT.

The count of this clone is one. CDR3 bases: TGTGCCATCAGCGGGGACACCGTGGGGGACAATGAGCAGTTCTTC. Encoded protein: CAISGDTVGDNEQFF. The chain combines TRBV10-3 with TRBJ2-1; tentative D call: TRBD1 (6 bases). This CDR3 region has 15 residues. The V end lost 6 bases, the J end lost 5 bases, and 17 bases lay between the germline ends. Germline CDR1 ENHRY, CDR2 SYGVKD.

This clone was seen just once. The DNA of the CDR3 is TGTGCCAGCAGTGAACAGTGGCGACAGGGAGGAGTAGATACGCAGTATTTT. This gives the protein CASSEQWRQGGVDTQYF. The gene calls are TRBV6-1 and TRBJ2-3, with a tentative D call TRBD1 (7 bases). The V and J ends lost 2 bases and 5 bases respectively, with 20 bases between them. CDR1 is MNHNS and CDR2 is SASEGT in the germline V gene. The CDR3 length is 17 residues.

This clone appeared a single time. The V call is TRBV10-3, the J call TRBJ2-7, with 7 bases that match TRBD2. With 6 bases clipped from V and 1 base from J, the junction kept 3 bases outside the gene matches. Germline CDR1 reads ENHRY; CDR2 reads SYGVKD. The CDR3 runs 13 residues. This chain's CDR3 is CAIRGEGSYEQYF. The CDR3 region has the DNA TGTGCCATCAGGGGGGAGGGGTCCTACGAGCAGTACTTC.

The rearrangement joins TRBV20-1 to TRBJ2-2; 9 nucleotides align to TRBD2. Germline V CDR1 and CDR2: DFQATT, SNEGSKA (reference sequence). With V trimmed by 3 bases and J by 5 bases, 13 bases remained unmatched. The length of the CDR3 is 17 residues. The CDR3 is CSASGFGVAGETGELFF. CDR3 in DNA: TGCAGTGCTAGTGGCTTCGGGGTAGCGGGAGAAACCGGGGAGCTGTTTTTT.